Shown below are 17 T cell receptor beta chains from a single sample sequenced in a study of CD8+ T cells in alopecia areata. Noted treatment: oral pan-JAK inhibitor, 5-10 mg twice daily. Extraction of RNA preceded its reverse transcription into cDNA, which served as the sequencing template. The data were produced by immunoSEQ multiplex PCR, yet TCRdb's version contains in-frame clones alone and is incomplete. The table includes about 100,000 clones, 50% to 60% detected once. The source was CD8+ T cells sorted from blood, collected at approximately week 56, from a patient treated with tofacitinib. Receptor source: a human donor with alopecia areata.

The chain is built from TRBV2 and TRBJ2-7; D is unresolved. This CDR3 has 15 residues. V lost 7 bases and J 0 bases, leaving 16 bases between the germline ends. Germline V gene lookup returns CDR1 SNHLY and CDR2 FYNNEI. CDR3 DNA: TGTGCCAGCATTCCCCGGGCCTCCAACTCCTACGAGCAGTACTTC. As protein: CASIPRASNSYEQYF.

V and J are TRBV30 and TRBJ1-1; D is perhaps TRBD1 (5 bases). This CDR3 comprises 13 residues. CDR1 GTSNPN and CDR2 SVGIG come from the germline V gene (reference sequence). V lost 5 bases to trimming and J lost 1 base, with 11 bases between them. Here the CDR3 reads CAWAAGQNTEAFF. CDR3 in DNA: TGTGCCTGGGCAGCGGGGCAGAACACTGAAGCTTTCTTT.

V is TRBV7-2 and J is TRBJ2-1; D remains unclear. The CDR3 totals 11 residues. The V end was cut by 5 bases, the J end by 9 bases, with 8 bases between. Germline CDR1 SGHTA, CDR2 FQGNSA. The CDR3 DNA follows: TGTGCCAGCAGCGACATGATTGAGCAGTTCTTC. Its translation: CASSDMIEQFF.

The rearrangement links TRBV18 to TRBJ2-4, with a possible D match to TRBD2 (6 bases). Per germline, CDR1 KGHSH and CDR2 LQKENI. The length of the CDR3 is 14 residues. V lost 6 bases and J lost 4, with 13 bases in between. DNA of the CDR3: TGTGCCAGCTCGGGGAGGTTCGAGAAAAACATTCAGTACTTC. It codes for CASSGRFEKNIQYF. Based on the CDR3 plus reference TRBV18 and TRBJ2-4, the full variable domain is NAGVMQNPRHLVRRRGQEARLRCSPMKGHSHVYWYRQLPEEGLKFMVYLQKENIIDESGMPKERFSAEFPKEGPSILRIQQVVRGDSAAYFCASSGRFEKNIQYFGAGTRLSVL.

The chain couples TRBV4-1 to TRBJ1-1; perhaps TRBD1 as D (6 bases). The CDR3 runs to 16 residues. Germline CDR1 is MGHRA and CDR2 is YSYEKL. Trimming cost V 1 base and J 0 bases, with 12 bases left between them. The CDR3 DNA is TGCGCCAGCAGCCAAGCCCCGGACAGCTTGAACACTGAAGCTTTCTTT. Translation: CASSQAPDSLNTEAFF.

This clone has just one count. The chain combines TRBV2 with TRBJ1-5, with 7 bases identical to TRBD1. This CDR3 region has 13 residues. Germline CDR1 is SNHLY and CDR2 is FYNNEI. With V trimmed by 4 bases and J by 5 bases, 2 bases remained unmatched. The CDR3 reads CASSGDSYQPQHF. In DNA form, the CDR3 reads TGTGCCAGCAGTGGGGACAGTTATCAGCCCCAGCATTTT.

The chain links TRBV2 to TRBJ2-5, with 7 bases that match TRBD1. After removal of 8 bases from V and 3 bases from J, the junction contained 18 bases not matched to a gene. The CDR3 length is 17 residues. The germline gives CDR1 SNHLY, CDR2 FYNNEI. DNA of the CDR3: TGTGCCAGCCTTGGAAGAAGTCCGGGACAGAGAAAAGAGACCCAGTACTTC. This gives the protein CASLGRSPGQRKETQYF.

The gene calls are TRBV30 and TRBJ1-1; possible D gene TRBD1, 6 bases. The germline CDR1 and CDR2 sequences are GTSNPN and SVGIG (reference sequence). The CDR3 totals 13 residues. Trimming took off 4 bases at V and 6 bases at J, with 15 bases between the two ends. CDR3 residues: CAWIPQGFPEAFF. The DNA for the CDR3 is TGTGCCTGGATCCCTCAGGGGTTTCCTGAAGCTTTCTTT. Using reference TRBV30 and TRBJ1-1 for the parts outside the CDR3, the full variable domain is SQTIHQWPATLVQPVGSPLSLECTVEGTSNPNLYWYRQAAGRGLQLLFYSVGIGQISSEVPQNLSASRPQDRQFILSSKKLLLSDSGFYLCAWIPQGFPEAFFGQGTRLTVV.

The chain uses TRBV6-6 and TRBJ1-1; no clear D gene. This CDR3 comprises 11 residues. CDR1 and CDR2 from the germline V gene are MNHNY and SVGAGI (reference sequence). Trimming left V 8 bases short and J 3 bases short, with 7 bases between. The CDR3 DNA reads as TGTGCCAGCCGGCAGGACACTGAAGCTTTCTTT. Encoded protein: CASRQDTEAFF.

The V gene is TRBV4-2, the J gene TRBJ2-3; D is uncertain. Trimming removed 1 base from V and 2 bases from J, with 4 bases in between. Per germline, CDR1 LGHNA and CDR2 YNFKEQ. CDR3 length equals 13 residues. The CDR3 region has the DNA TGTGCCAGCAGCCAAGGCTCCACAGATACGCAGTATTTT. It specifies CASSQGSTDTQYF.

V usage is TRBV7-8 and J usage is TRBJ2-7; D is possibly TRBD1 (5 bases). Trimming removed 5 bases from V and 6 bases from J, with 11 bases in between. The CDR3 sequence is 12 residues long. CDR1 and CDR2 (germline): SGHVS, FQNEAQ. CDR3: CASSIRVIEQYF. CDR3 coding DNA: TGTGCCAGCAGCATCAGGGTGATCGAGCAGTACTTC.

The CDR3 protein is CASSLPGSSSGANVLTF. The CDR3, as DNA: TGTGCCAGCAGCTTGCCAGGGTCCTCCTCTGGGGCCAACGTCCTGACTTTC. The chain joins TRBV5-4 to TRBJ2-6; weak D call: TRBD1 (5 bases). Trimming removed 1 base at V and 0 bases at J, with 11 bases between. CDR1 SGHNT and CDR2 YYREEE come from the germline V gene (reference sequence). The CDR3 is 17 amino acids.

The chain has TRBV7-1 and TRBJ2-3, with D unresolved. TRBV7-1 is classed as an ORF, of uncertain function. With 4 bases removed from V and 1 base from J, the gap between germline ends came to 15 bases. The CDR3 is 16 amino acids. Here the CDR3 DNA reads TGTGCCAGCAGCTTAGGTTGGTACGGACGCACAGATACGCAGTATTTT. It translates to CASSLGWYGRTDTQYF.

The chain uses TRBV4-2 and TRBJ2-2; tentatively, D is TRBD2 (5 bases). Germline-derived CDR1 and CDR2 are LGHNA and YNFKEQ. Trimming removed 4 bases at V and 5 bases at J, with 11 bases between. This CDR3 has 14 amino acids. CDR3 in DNA: TGTGCCAGCAGCCTGGACTCGGTGACCGGGGAGCTGTTTTTT. As protein: CASSLDSVTGELFF.

V and J are TRBV11-2 and TRBJ2-2; D call uncertain. The V gene's germline CDR1 is SGHAT and CDR2 FQNNGV. Trimming pared 3 bases from V and 4 bases from J, leaving 3 bases between. The CDR3 has 12 amino acids. CDR3 DNA: TGTGCCAGCAGCTTGGGCACCGGGGAGCTGTTTTTT. Encoded protein: CASSLGTGELFF.

This clone was seen a few times. The chain is built from TRBV7-3 and TRBJ1-1, with TRBD1 as a possible D gene (5 bases). CDR1 SGHTA and CDR2 FQGTGA come from the germline V gene. The CDR3 runs 13 residues. V dropped 5 bases and J dropped 4 bases, with 11 bases sitting between them. In nucleotides, the CDR3 is TGTGCCAGCAGCGGCAGGGTGGGCACTGAAGCTTTCTTT. This encodes CASSGRVGTEAFF. Full variable domain (rest looked up from reference TRBV7-3 and TRBJ1-1): GAGVSQTPSNKVTEKGKYVELRCDPISGHTALYWYRQSLGQGPEFLIYFQGTGAADDSGLPNDRFFAVRPEGSVSTLKIQRTERGDSAVYLCASSGRVGTEAFFGQGTRLTVV.

The J gene is TRBJ1-2, the V gene TRBV12-5, with D possibly matching TRBD1 (6 bases). Trimming removed 3 bases at V and 8 bases at J, with 13 bases between. Germline CDR1 reads LGHNT; CDR2 reads FRNRAP. CDR3 length equals 13 residues. CDR3 region: CASGLDTGQGYTF. CDR3 sequence (DNA): TGTGCTAGTGGTTTAGATACAGGGCAAGGCTACACCTTC.